Each of the 7 T cell receptor beta chains below was sequenced from the same sample in a study of blood T cell repertoires in COVID-19. The repertoire was sequenced with immunoSEQ multiplex PCR; TCRdb's copy has only in-frame clones and lacks some. The sample carries some 190,000 clones, 84% recorded once. Input material: peripheral blood. The receptors shown here come from a woman aged 70 to 79 with active or convalescent COVID-19.

This chain connects TRBV3-1 (or the pseudogene TRBV3-2) to TRBJ2-3, with D hard to call. This CDR3 is built from 13 residues. Per germline, CDR1 LGHDT and CDR2 YNNKEL (reference sequence). Trimming removed 1 base at V and 7 bases at J, with 9 bases between. CDR3 coding DNA: TGTGCCAGCAGCCAAGTCAGAGGAAATACGCAGTATTTT. Protein sequence: CASSQVRGNTQYF.

The chain recombines TRBV6-5 with TRBJ2-1, with 9 bases aligning to TRBD2. Per germline, CDR1 MNHEY and CDR2 SVGAGI. V shed 5 bases and J 5 bases; nucleotides not matched to a gene: 7. The CDR3 totals 15 residues. This chain's CDR3 is CASSPRTSDNNEQFF. In nucleotides, the CDR3 is TGTGCCAGCAGTCCCAGGACTAGCGACAACAATGAGCAGTTCTTC.

The chain employs TRBV7-9 and TRBJ2-1; 8 bases match TRBD2. Germline values: CDR1 SEHNR, CDR2 FQNEAQ (reference sequence). This CDR3 contains 16 residues. J gave up 7 bases and V 0 bases, and 8 bases lay outside the gene matches. Here the CDR3 DNA reads TGTGCCAGCAGCTTAGCCAGCGGGAGAGCAAATAATGAGCAGTTCTTC. Protein sequence: CASSLASGRANNEQFF.

The V and J genes are TRBV11-2 and TRBJ2-3; D remains ambiguous. Germline values: CDR1 SGHAT, CDR2 FQNNGV. CDR3 size: 11 residues. The germline V and J ends were trimmed by 4 bases and 6 bases, with 5 bases remaining between them. CDR3 nucleotide sequence: TGTGCCAGCAGCTCCGGGGATACGCAGTATTTT. Translation gives CASSSGDTQYF.

J is TRBJ2-2 and V is TRBV10-1; a weak D match, TRBD1 (6 bases). Trimming removed 5 bases at V and 6 bases at J, with 13 bases between. The CDR3 is 14 residues long. Germline CDR1 WNHNN, CDR2 SYGVQD (reference sequence). The CDR3 reads CASSLGQPPGELFF. CDR3 nucleotide sequence: TGCGCCAGCAGTTTAGGACAGCCACCCGGGGAGCTGTTTTTT.

The rearrangement links TRBV5-1 to TRBJ1-2; no definite D call. This CDR3 comprises 16 residues. V lost 0 bases to trimming and J lost 7 bases, with 19 bases between them. Germline assignment: CDR1 SGHRS and CDR2 YFSETQ. The CDR3 sequence: CASSLESGYQAGGYTF. The DNA for the CDR3 is TGCGCCAGCAGCTTGGAGTCGGGGTATCAGGCTGGTGGCTACACCTTC.

The V and J genes are TRBV30 and TRBJ2-7, with 7 bases identical to TRBD1. Germline CDR1 is GTSNPN and CDR2 is SVGIG (reference sequence). This CDR3 is built from 14 residues. Trimming cost V 4 bases and J 5 bases; bases outside gene matches: 11. The CDR3 coding sequence is TGTGCCTGGAACTTTCTCACAGGGGACCACGAGCAGTACTTC. Its protein product is CAWNFLTGDHEQYF.